Listed below are T cell receptor beta chains from one sample, sequenced in a study of blood T cell repertoires in COVID-19. Produced via immunoSEQ multiplex PCR; TCRdb's table is partial and in-frame only. The table has around 140,000 clones, about 91% seen once. What was sequenced was peripheral blood. The receptors shown here come from a middle-aged man with acute or convalescent COVID-19. Both conserved end residues are part of each CDR3. A D gene is named only where the DNA matches it firmly. Only part of the rows carry a size: once, few, many, or a class if the clone is expanded.

v_gene	d_gene	abundance	j_gene	CDR3aa	CDR3nt
TRBV6-5	.	.	TRBJ2-1	CASSYSIWAHEQFF	TGTGCCAGCAGTTACTCGATCTGGGCCCATGAGCAGTTCTTC
TRBV18	.	.	TRBJ2-5	CASSPLPPGQETQYF	TGTGCCAGCTCACCACTTCCGCCCGGCCAAGAGACCCAGTACTTC
TRBV2	.	.	TRBJ1-2	CASSGSLAVGYTF	TGTGCCAGCAGTGGCTCGTTAGCTGTTGGCTACACCTTC
TRBV9	TRBD1	.	TRBJ1-1	CASSVDRPGTGNTEAFF	TGTGCCAGCAGCGTTGACCGTCCCGGGACAGGGAACACTGAAGCTTTCTTT
TRBV5-1	.	.	TRBJ2-7	CASSFPGYEQYF	TGCGCCAGCAGCTTTCCGGGCTACGAGCAGTACTTC
TRBV11-2	.	.	TRBJ1-2	CASSLDEFYGYTF	TGTGCCAGCAGCTTAGATGAATTCTACGGCTACACCTTC
TRBV6-5	.	.	TRBJ1-4	CASSYSIVGRKKKLFF	TGTGCCAGCAGTTACTCGATCGTGGGGAGAAAGAAAAAACTGTTTTTT
TRBV5-6	TRBD1	.	TRBJ1-1	CASSPQGMHTEAFF	TGTGCCAGCAGCCCACAGGGGATGCACACTGAAGCTTTCTTT
TRBV5-4	.	.	TRBJ1-1	CASSLGQMNTEAFF	TGTGCCAGCAGCTTGGGGCAGATGAACACTGAAGCTTTCTTT
TRBV9	TRBD2	.	TRBJ2-3	CASSVGWTSGGLVGDTQYF	TGTGCCAGCAGCGTAGGATGGACTAGCGGGGGCCTAGTGGGAGATACGCAGTATTTT
TRBV28	.	once	TRBJ2-7	CASSRGGALGSYEQYF	TGTGCCAGCAGCCGGGGCGGGGCGTTGGGCTCCTACGAGCAGTACTTC
TRBV11-2	.	.	TRBJ2-1	CASEQGPYNEQFF	TGTGCCAGCGAGCAGGGGCCATACAATGAGCAGTTCTTC
TRBV10-3	.	.	TRBJ2-2	CATRQHNTGELFF	TGTGCCACCCGACAGCACAACACCGGGGAGCTGTTTTTT
TRBV4-2	.	.	TRBJ2-7	CASSQDRGRNRNEQYF	TGTGCCAGCAGCCAAGATCGTGGCAGGAACAGGAACGAGCAGTACTTC
TRBV7-3	TRBD1	.	TRBJ2-2	CASSSRQGWTGELFF	TGTGCCAGCAGCTCCCGACAGGGCTGGACCGGGGAGCTGTTTTTT
TRBV5-4	TRBD1	.	TRBJ1-1	CASRQWTGRIGPEAFF	TGTGCCAGCAGACAATGGACAGGGAGGATAGGGCCTGAAGCTTTCTTT
TRBV30	.	.	TRBJ1-5	CAWDQVQAGRPQHF	TGTGCCTGGGATCAGGTACAGGCTGGTCGGCCCCAGCATTTT
TRBV5-8	.	few	TRBJ2-7	CASSLAPVQYF	TGTGCCAGCAGCTTGGCGCCGGTACAGTACTTC
TRBV7-2	.	once	TRBJ2-3	CASSYNTDTQYF	TGTGCCAGCAGTTATAACACAGATACGCAGTATTTT
TRBV10-1	.	.	TRBJ2-1	CASSDGGAGSGSNEQFF	TGCGCCAGCAGTGATGGGGGAGCTGGTAGCGGTTCAAATGAGCAGTTCTTC
TRBV5-8	.	.	TRBJ1-1	CASSQNSGRVAFF	TGTGCCAGCAGCCAAAACAGCGGTCGTGTAGCTTTCTTT
TRBV27	.	.	TRBJ1-1	CASSRQAGTEAFF	TGTGCCAGCAGTCGACAGGCGGGTACTGAAGCTTTCTTT
TRBV6-5	.	.	TRBJ1-2	CASIPGGTYGYTF	TGTGCCAGCATTCCGGGGGGAACCTATGGCTACACCTTC
TRBV6-1	.	once	TRBJ2-7	CASSESGTTSSEQYF	TGTGCCAGCAGTGAATCGGGGACAACATCATCCGAGCAGTACTTC
TRBV5-1	.	.	TRBJ1-1	CASSLGRVAEAFF	TGCGCCAGCAGCTTGGGCAGGGTCGCTGAAGCTTTCTTT
TRBV14	TRBD1	.	TRBJ1-1	CASSFTGGRGKNTEAFF	TGTGCCAGCAGCTTCACAGGGGGTCGGGGTAAGAACACTGAAGCTTTCTTT
TRBV5-1	TRBD1	.	TRBJ1-1	CASSFGTGGESEAFF	TGCGCCAGCAGCTTTGGGACAGGGGGCGAATCTGAAGCTTTCTTT
TRBV5-1	.	.	TRBJ1-4	CASSLEAYEKLFF	TGCGCCAGCAGCTTGGAAGCGTATGAAAAACTGTTTTTT
TRBV7-9	.	.	TRBJ1-4	CASSPRGAEGTNEKLFF	TGTGCCAGCAGCCCACGGGGGGCCGAAGGGACTAATGAAAAACTGTTTTTT
TRBV18	.	.	TRBJ2-2	CASSPLRQHSKNTGELFF	TGTGCCAGCTCACCCCTTCGACAGCACTCGAAGAACACCGGGGAGCTGTTTTTT
TRBV3-1/TRBV3-2	.	.	TRBJ2-7	CASSQRGGEQYF	TGTGCCAGCAGCCAAAGGGGGGGGGAGCAGTACTTC
TRBV7-9	.	.	TRBJ1-1	CASSFGGDTEAFF	TGTGCCAGCAGCTTTGGAGGGGACACTGAAGCTTTCTTT
TRBV18	.	.	TRBJ1-1	CASSPGRAYEAFF	TGTGCCAGCTCACCGGGCAGGGCCTATGAAGCTTTCTTT
TRBV12-3/TRBV12-4	.	.	TRBJ1-1	CASIEGRNTKAFF	TGTGCCAGCATTGAAGGGAGAAACACTAAAGCTTTCTTT
TRBV7-9	.	.	TRBJ1-6	CASSLRGAGGSPLHF	TGTGCCAGCAGCTTACGGGGGGCTGGGGGTTCACCCCTCCACTTT
TRBV11-3	.	.	TRBJ2-1	CASSLAGEAYNEQFF	TGTGCCAGCAGCTTAGCGGGAGAGGCCTACAATGAGCAGTTCTTC
TRBV28	.	.	TRBJ2-2	CASSLRESIPNTGELFF	TGTGCCAGCAGTTTGCGGGAATCTATTCCGAACACCGGGGAGCTGTTTTTT
TRBV5-8	.	.	TRBJ1-1	CASSKPRGGTEAFF	TGTGCCAGCAGCAAGCCTAGAGGTGGCACTGAAGCTTTCTTT
TRBV10-2	.	.	TRBJ1-3	CASSDGLGGNTIYF	TGCGCCAGCAGCGATGGACTTGGTGGAAACACCATATATTTT
TRBV7-9	.	.	TRBJ1-2	CASGRGAGGYTF	TGTGCCAGCGGCAGGGGCGCGGGCGGCTACACCTTC
TRBV3-1/TRBV3-2	.	.	TRBJ1-1	CASSQVYGTEAFF	TGTGCCAGCAGCCAAGTTTACGGCACTGAAGCTTTCTTT
TRBV28	TRBD1	.	TRBJ2-1	CASSFPASGQGYNEQFF	TGTGCCAGCAGTTTCCCGGCCTCGGGACAGGGCTACAATGAGCAGTTCTTC